Each of the 15 T cell receptor beta chains below was sequenced from the same sample in a study of OX40 agonist ivuxolimab in advanced cancers. Clones were sequenced by immunoSEQ multiplex PCR, and TCRdb holds only the in-frame ones, with some missing. The data hold 95,000 or so clones, with about 85% observed a single time. The sample was CD4+ or CD8+ T cells sorted from blood, taken in a trial of the OX40 agonist ivuxolimab. These TCRs come from an adult with an advanced solid tumor such as melanoma, head and neck, liver or kidney cancer.

V is TRBV4-3 and J is TRBJ1-4, with 8 bases aligning to TRBD1. CDR3 length: 16 amino acids. With V trimmed by 3 bases and J by 10 bases, 13 bases remained unmatched. The V gene's germline CDR1 is LGHNA and CDR2 YSLEER. DNA for the CDR3: TGCGCCAGCAGCCAGGCTTGGGCAGGGGGCGCGGGAAAACTGTTTTTT. As protein: CASSQAWAGGAGKLFF.

This chain joins TRBV7-2 and TRBJ1-2; D possibly corresponds to TRBD1 (6 bases). This CDR3 is built from 11 residues. Trimming shortened V by 10 bases and J by 8 bases, and 14 bases separated the two germline ends. From germline, CDR1 is SGHTA and CDR2 FQGNSA. This CDR3 is CAIFTGIGYTF. In DNA form, the CDR3 reads TGTGCCATCTTTACAGGGATCGGCTACACCTTC.

This clone was seen more than once but under ten times. The gene calls are TRBV13 and TRBJ2-7, with 7 bases aligning to TRBD1. CDR3 length equals 16 residues. The V segment lost 6 bases and the J segment 6 bases; nucleotides outside the gene matches: 17. Looked up from germline, CDR1 is PRHDT and CDR2 is FYEKMQ (reference sequence). Here the CDR3 DNA reads TGTGCCAGCAGGGACGTTATTGGACAGGTCTCTGTCGAGCAGTACTTC. Translating it yields CASRDVIGQVSVEQYF.

The chain combines TRBV28 with TRBJ2-7, with D maybe TRBD1 (6 bases). Trimming left V 8 bases short and J 1 base short, with 12 bases between. This CDR3 comprises 13 residues. Germline V gene sequence: CDR1 MDHEN, CDR2 SYDVKM. CDR3 bases: TGTGCCAGCGGGACAACAACTTCCTACGAGCAGTACTTC. Translated: CASGTTTSYEQYF.

V is TRBV4-2 and J is TRBJ2-1; unclear D gene. CDR3 length equals 13 residues. Trimming removed 4 bases from V and 4 bases from J, with 8 bases in between. The germline CDR1 and CDR2 sequences are LGHNA and YNFKEQ. CDR3 DNA sequence: TGTGCCAGCAGCCTAGGAGATTACAATGAGCAGTTCTTC. Its protein product is CASSLGDYNEQFF.

This clone occurred once. The chain carries TRBV5-1 and TRBJ1-2; possible D gene TRBD1, 6 bases. The V gene's germline CDR1 is SGHRS and CDR2 YFSETQ. The CDR3 extends over 15 amino acids. V lost 0 bases to trimming and J lost 0 bases, with 9 bases between them. The CDR3 protein is CASSLAEGANYGYTF. The CDR3 DNA sequence: TGCGCCAGCAGCTTGGCAGAGGGGGCTAACTATGGCTACACCTTC.

Notes on this clone: Other DNA sequences within the sample encode an identical CDR3. The rearrangement uses TRBV30 and TRBJ2-3; D is undetermined. Germline V gives CDR1 GTSNPN, CDR2 SVGIG (reference sequence). The V end was cut by 1 base, the J end by 3 bases, with 2 bases between. This CDR3 spans 11 amino acids. For the CDR3, the DNA is TGTGCCTGGAGTGATACAGATACGCAGTATTTT. It codes for CAWSDTDTQYF.

The V call is TRBV10-3, the J call TRBJ2-5, with a tentative D call TRBD1 (5 bases). CDR1 ENHRY and CDR2 SYGVKD come from the germline V gene. Trimming stripped 3 bases from V and 5 bases from J, with 10 bases between. This CDR3 region has 13 residues. CDR3 nucleotide sequence: TGTGCCATCAGTGAAGACAGAAGGGAGACCCAGTACTTC. This encodes CAISEDRRETQYF.

Only a few counts were recorded for this clone. The V call is TRBV4-1, the J call TRBJ2-3; no clear D gene. Germline V CDR1 and CDR2: MGHRA, YSYEKL. The CDR3 is made up of 16 amino acids. V lost 0 bases to trimming and J lost 0 bases, with 10 bases between them. CDR3 in amino acids: CASSQDPGPSTDTQYF. The CDR3 region has the DNA TGCGCCAGCAGCCAAGATCCCGGGCCCAGCACAGATACGCAGTATTTT.

The table lists this clone with a count of one. This chain joins TRBV11-2 and TRBJ1-1, with D maybe TRBD1 (6 bases). Trimming shortened V by 5 bases and J by 10 bases, and 14 bases separated the two germline ends. Germline-derived CDR1 and CDR2 are SGHAT and FQNNGV. The CDR3 is made up of 12 amino acids. The DNA of the CDR3 is TGTGCCAGCAGCAGTATTTCAGGGGTAGCTTTCTTT. Translation: CASSSISGVAFF.

This chain joins TRBV11-2 and TRBJ2-7; D is uncertain. The CDR3 has 13 amino acids. Between the trimmed V and J ends, which lost 4 bases and 2 bases, there was a span of 9 bases. Looked up from germline, CDR1 is SGHAT and CDR2 is FQNNGV. The CDR3 DNA reads as TGTGCCAGCAGCTCGGAGCAGCCCTACGAGCAGTACTTC. Protein sequence: CASSSEQPYEQYF.

V is TRBV2 and J is TRBJ1-2, with D possibly being TRBD1 (5 bases). Germline V gene data show CDR1 as SNHLY and CDR2 as FYNNEI. With 4 bases removed from V and 3 bases from J, the gap between germline ends came to 18 bases. This CDR3 comprises 16 residues. CDR3 bases: TGTGCCAGCAGTGTTCCCGGGCCAGGAGGGGACTATGGCTACACCTTC. Residues: CASSVPGPGGDYGYTF.

The chain employs TRBV27 and TRBJ2-7, with D maybe TRBD2 (6 bases). This CDR3 comprises 12 residues. V shed 5 bases and J shed 5 bases, with 10 bases lying between them. Germline V CDR1 and CDR2: MNHEY, SMNVEV (reference sequence). CDR3 bases: TGTGCCAGCAGTCCTGGACTACACGAGCAGTACTTC. Its protein is CASSPGLHEQYF.

The V gene is TRBV7-3, the J gene TRBJ2-3; 9 bases align to TRBD2. J gave up 5 bases and V 5 bases, and 5 bases lay outside the gene matches. This CDR3 is 14 amino acids long. Germline V gene sequence: CDR1 SGHTA, CDR2 FQGTGA. This chain's CDR3 is CASSALAGVDTQYF. CDR3 sequence (DNA): TGTGCCAGCAGCGCCTTAGCGGGAGTAGATACGCAGTATTTT.

This CDR3 reads CASRATDTQYF. CDR3 nucleotides: TGTGCCAGCAGGGCCACAGATACGCAGTATTTT. This chain uses TRBV27 with TRBJ2-3; D call uncertain. The germline V gene encodes CDR1 MNHEY and CDR2 SMNVEV (reference sequence). The V gene lost 6 bases and the J gene lost 2 bases, with 3 bases spanning the gap. The CDR3 is made up of 11 amino acids.